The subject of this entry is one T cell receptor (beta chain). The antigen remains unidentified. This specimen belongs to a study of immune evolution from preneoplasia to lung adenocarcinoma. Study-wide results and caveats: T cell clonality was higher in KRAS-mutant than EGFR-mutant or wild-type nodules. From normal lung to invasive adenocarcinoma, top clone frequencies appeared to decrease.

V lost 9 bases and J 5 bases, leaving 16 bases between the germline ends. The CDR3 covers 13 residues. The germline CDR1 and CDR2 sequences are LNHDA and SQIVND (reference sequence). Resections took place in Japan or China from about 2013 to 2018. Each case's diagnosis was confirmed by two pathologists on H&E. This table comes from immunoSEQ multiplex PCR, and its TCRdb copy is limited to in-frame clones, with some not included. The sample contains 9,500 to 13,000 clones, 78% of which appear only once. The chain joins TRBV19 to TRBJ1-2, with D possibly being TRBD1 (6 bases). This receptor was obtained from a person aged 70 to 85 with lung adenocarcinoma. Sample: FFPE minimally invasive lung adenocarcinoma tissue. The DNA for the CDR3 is TGTGCCAGCGCCAGTGGGGGCGTTTATGGCTACACCTTC. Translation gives CASASGGVYGYTF.